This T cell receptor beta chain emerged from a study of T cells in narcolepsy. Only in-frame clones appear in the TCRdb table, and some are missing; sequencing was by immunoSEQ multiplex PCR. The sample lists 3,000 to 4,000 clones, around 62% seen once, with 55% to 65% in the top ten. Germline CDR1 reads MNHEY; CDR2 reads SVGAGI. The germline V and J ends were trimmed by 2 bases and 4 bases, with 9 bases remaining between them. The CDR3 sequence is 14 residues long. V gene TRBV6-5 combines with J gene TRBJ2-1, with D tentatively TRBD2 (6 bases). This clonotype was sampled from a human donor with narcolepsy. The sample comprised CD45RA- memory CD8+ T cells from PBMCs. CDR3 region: CASSYEAGYNEQFF. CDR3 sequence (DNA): TGTGCCAGCAGTTACGAGGCGGGGTACAATGAGCAGTTCTTC.